Listed below are T cell receptor beta chains from one sample, sequenced in a study of blood T cell repertoires in COVID-19. The protocol was immunoSEQ multiplex PCR, while the TCRdb copy is restricted to in-frame clones and leaves out a portion. The sample comprises some 110,000 clones, about 85% of which are singletons, and about 8% rests with the top ten. The specimen was peripheral blood. The source of these receptors is a human donor in a cohort sampled during active COVID-19. Each CDR3 is given with its conserved first and last residue. The D gene is left open where the match is weak. Size values are once, few and many counts, or a class for expanded clones, and some rows have none.

abundance | d_gene | j_gene | v_gene | CDR3aa | CDR3nt
- | - | TRBJ1-2 | TRBV5-4 | CASSPPDRRGYTF | TGTGCCAGCAGCCCACCGGACAGACGGGGCTACACCTTC
- | - | TRBJ2-7 | TRBV25-1 | CASSEFNARAYEQYF | TGTGCCAGCAGTGAATTTAACGCCAGGGCCTACGAGCAGTACTTC
- | TRBD2 | TRBJ2-5 | TRBV5-4 | CASSHTSGRAWETQYF | TGTGCCAGCAGCCACACTAGCGGGAGGGCTTGGGAGACCCAGTACTTC
- | - | TRBJ2-1 | TRBV24-1 | CATSDSTEGFYNEQFF | TGTGCCACCAGTGATTCAACGGAGGGCTTCTACAATGAGCAGTTCTTC
- | - | TRBJ2-3 | TRBV21-1 | CASSKGKRGGDTDTQYF | TGTGCCAGCAGCAAAGGAAAGCGGGGGGGAGACACAGATACGCAGTATTTT
- | TRBD2 | TRBJ2-5 | TRBV7-9 | CASSYWTSGSSLRKTQYF | TGTGCCAGCAGCTATTGGACTAGCGGGAGCTCACTGAGGAAGACCCAGTACTTC
- | TRBD2 | TRBJ2-3 | TRBV10-3 | CAISGGTSGGPMTDTQYF | TGTGCCATCAGTGGCGGGACTAGCGGGGGCCCCATGACAGATACGCAGTATTTT
- | TRBD2 | TRBJ2-7 | TRBV3-1/TRBV3-2 | CASSRGTSNLYEQYF | TGTGCCAGCAGCCGAGGGACTAGCAATTTATACGAGCAGTACTTC
- | - | TRBJ1-2 | TRBV5-4 | CASSLDREYGYTF | TGTGCCAGCAGCTTGGACAGGGAGTATGGCTACACCTTC
- | TRBD1 | TRBJ1-5 | TRBV6-6 | CASSPKRRQGTYRNQPQHF | TGTGCCAGCAGTCCTAAGCGCCGACAGGGGACATATCGCAATCAGCCCCAGCATTTT
- | - | TRBJ1-3 | TRBV6-2/TRBV6-3 | CASSQDSLRNTIYF | TGTGCCAGCAGTCAGGACAGCCTGAGAAACACCATATATTTT
many | - | TRBJ2-5 | TRBV19 | CASSGRDTQETQYF | TGTGCCAGTAGTGGCCGGGACACGCAAGAGACCCAGTACTTC
- | - | TRBJ2-5 | TRBV27 | CATRDSGRGETQYF | TGTGCCACGCGGGACAGCGGGAGAGGAGAGACCCAGTACTTC
- | - | TRBJ2-6 | TRBV15 | CATSRERSGANVLTF | TGTGCCACCAGCAGAGAGCGCTCTGGGGCCAACGTCCTGACTTTC
few | TRBD2 | TRBJ2-7 | TRBV9 | CASSRQRDYEQYF | TGTGCCAGCAGTAGGCAGCGGGACTACGAGCAGTACTTC
- | TRBD2 | TRBJ2-1 | TRBV6-4 | CASTPQPSGTNEQFF | TGTGCCAGCACTCCCCAACCTAGCGGGACCAATGAGCAGTTCTTC
- | TRBD1 | TRBJ1-5 | TRBV2 | CASSPGQGNSNQPQHF | TGTGCCAGCAGCCCCGGACAGGGGAATAGCAATCAGCCCCAGCATTTT
once | - | TRBJ1-5 | TRBV6-5 | CASRRQIESNQPQHF | TGTGCCAGCAGGAGACAGATCGAAAGCAATCAGCCCCAGCATTTT
- | - | TRBJ2-7 | TRBV5-1 | CASSLAGVPAYEQYF | TGCGCCAGCAGCTTGGCAGGGGTCCCTGCCTACGAGCAGTACTTC
- | TRBD1 | TRBJ2-3 | TRBV4-1 | CASSLSRGQRRDTQYF | TGCGCCAGCAGCCTATCCCGGGGACAGCGCCGCGATACGCAGTATTTT
few | - | TRBJ1-6 | TRBV5-1 | CASSLAQATVSPLHF | TGCGCCAGCAGCTTGGCCCAAGCGACTGTTTCACCCCTCCACTTT
- | - | TRBJ1-5 | TRBV23-1 | CASSQSARGGQPQHF | TGCGCCAGCAGTCAATCGGCTCGGGGTGGTCAGCCCCAGCATTTT
- | - | TRBJ2-5 | TRBV7-2 | CASSHGVRYTQETQYF | TGTGCCAGCAGCCACGGAGTCCGCTATACCCAAGAGACCCAGTACTTC
- | - | TRBJ2-2 | TRBV5-6 | CASSSRDFAGELFF | TGTGCCAGCAGCTCCAGGGATTTTGCCGGGGAGCTGTTTTTT
- | TRBD1 | TRBJ1-6 | TRBV19 | CASRPSGTGISFYNSPLHF | TGTGCCAGTAGACCCTCCGGGACAGGGATATCCTTTTATAATTCACCCCTCCACTTT